What follows are 20 T cell receptor beta chains derived from one specimen sequenced in a study of cytomegalovirus exposure and HLA in healthy donors. PCR amplification relied on 60 Vbeta primers (plus 13 Jbeta primers). Clones were read by immunoSEQ multiplex PCR, and TCRdb kept only the in-frame ones, dropping some. The sample yields 150,000 or so clones, around 84% seen once. Sequencing was done on a sample of PBMCs. These receptors were obtained from a woman between 40 and 50 years old in good health and CMV-seropositive.

V usage is TRBV19 and J usage is TRBJ1-2; D is possibly TRBD1 (6 bases). Deletions cut 5 bases from V and 3 bases from J, with 16 bases between. The CDR3 has 15 residues. The V gene's germline CDR1 is LNHDA and CDR2 SQIVND (reference sequence). CDR3 amino acids: CASSLGLTGDYGYTF. DNA for the CDR3: TGTGCCAGTAGTCTTGGACTGACAGGAGACTATGGCTACACCTTC.

The chain uses TRBV12-5 and TRBJ2-7; 12 nucleotides match TRBD2. The germline CDR1 and CDR2 sequences are LGHNT and FRNRAP. The CDR3 is 17 residues long. V was clipped by 0 bases and J by 6 bases; unmatched bases: 9. CDR3 bases: TGTGCTAGTGGTTTGGTCCTAGCGGGAGGGCGGAACTCCGAGCAGTACTTC. Protein sequence: CASGLVLAGGRNSEQYF.

The J gene is TRBJ2-7, the V gene TRBV19, with TRBD1 identical over 12 bases. J gave up 5 bases and V 9 bases, and 5 bases lay outside the gene matches. This CDR3 has 13 amino acids. Looked up from germline, CDR1 is LNHDA and CDR2 is SQIVND (reference sequence). The DNA for the CDR3 is TGTGCCAGGAAGGGACAGGGGGCCCACGAGCAGTACTTC. The encoded protein is CARKGQGAHEQYF. Drawing the rest from reference TRBV19 and TRBJ2-7, the complete variable domain is DGGITQSPKYLFRKEGQNVTLSCEQNLNHDAMYWYRQDPGQGLRLIYYSQIVNDFQKGDIAEGYSVSREKKESFPLTVTSAQKNPTAFYLCARKGQGAHEQYFGPGTRLTVT.

The chain carries TRBV27 and TRBJ2-5, with 15 bases matching TRBD2. Germline CDR1 MNHEY, CDR2 SMNVEV (reference sequence). This CDR3 is built from 15 residues. The ends lost 5 bases at V and 4 bases at J; junction bases unmatched: 2. CDR3 nucleotide sequence: TGTGCCAGCAGTCGGACTAGCGGGAGGGGAGAGACCCAGTACTTC. It translates to CASSRTSGRGETQYF.

This chain links TRBV4-2 with TRBJ2-1, with 8 bases fitting TRBD2. The CDR3 has 16 residues. Per the germline V gene, CDR1 is LGHNA and CDR2 is YNFKEQ. Trimming took 4 bases from V and 1 from J; bases not matched to a gene: 6. The CDR3 DNA reads TGTGCCAGCAGCCTAGAGGCTAGCGGGTCCTACAATGAGCAGTTCTTC. It specifies CASSLEASGSYNEQFF.

This rearrangement joins TRBV25-1 to TRBJ2-7, with 10 bases fitting TRBD1. The V gene's germline CDR1 is MGHDK and CDR2 SYGVNS. Losses at the gene ends were 3 bases for V and 5 bases for J; bases not matched to a gene: 10. CDR3 size: 16 residues. The CDR3 reads CASSESPTGGWDEQYF. As DNA, the CDR3 is TGTGCCAGCAGTGAGTCCCCGACAGGGGGCTGGGACGAGCAGTACTTC.

The chain carries TRBV5-8 and TRBJ2-7, with 12 bases matching TRBD2. The V and J ends lost 4 bases and 4 bases, in that order; junction bases with no gene match: 6. CDR3 length: 15 amino acids. Germline assignment: CDR1 SGHTS and CDR2 YDEGEE. As DNA, the CDR3 is TGTGCCAGCAGCCATACTAGCGGGAGGTTTTACGAGCAGTACTTC. Its protein product is CASSHTSGRFYEQYF.

The chain joins TRBV19 to TRBJ2-3; D gene uncertain. V was shortened by 0 bases and J by 6 bases, with 7 bases between the two germline ends. CDR1 is LNHDA and CDR2 is SQIVND in the germline V gene (reference sequence). CDR3 length: 13 amino acids. The CDR3 protein is CASSIDRVDTQYF. The CDR3 nucleotides read TGTGCCAGTAGTATAGATCGGGTGGATACGCAGTATTTT.

The chain combines TRBV6-6 with TRBJ2-2; 8 nucleotides align to TRBD2. In germline, CDR1 is MNHNY, CDR2 SVGAGI (reference sequence). With 8 bases clipped from V and 3 bases from J, the junction kept 2 bases outside the gene matches. The CDR3 totals 13 residues. As DNA, the CDR3 is TGTGCCAGCGGGCGGGGGGACACCGGGGAGCTGTTTTTT. The encoded protein is CASGRGDTGELFF.

This clone was detected only a few times. CDR3 coding DNA: TGTGCCAGCAGCACTCGTCGGGACAGCACGAACACCGGGGAGCTGTTTTTT. This encodes CASSTRRDSTNTGELFF. The chain has TRBV9 and TRBJ2-2; 7 nucleotides match TRBD1. Germline CDR1 SGDLS, CDR2 YYNGEE. CDR3 length: 17 residues. V lost 4 bases to trimming and J lost 0 bases; unmatched junction nucleotides: 9.

The chain uses TRBV10-3 and TRBJ2-7, with 14 bases identical to TRBD2. The trim removed 6 bases at V and 5 bases at J, leaving 12 bases unmatched. Germline lookup yields CDR1 ENHRY and CDR2 SYGVKD. The CDR3 is 17 amino acids. CDR3 in DNA: TGTGCCATCAGCAGGGATATAAGGACTAGCGGGAGGAACGAGCAGTACTTC. This encodes CAISRDIRTSGRNEQYF.

The rearrangement joins TRBV5-5 to TRBJ2-3, with TRBD2 matching 12 bases. The CDR3 spans 18 residues. V lost 4 bases and J lost 0; bases outside the gene matches: 9. CDR1 is SGHKS, CDR2 YYEKEE, per germline (reference sequence). The CDR3 DNA reads as TGTGCCAGCAGCCTTCTCGGACTAGCGGGGACTAGCACAGATACGCAGTATTTT. Translating gives CASSLLGLAGTSTDTQYF.

The chain employs TRBV5-1 and TRBJ2-7; D is possibly TRBD1 (5 bases). The CDR3 sequence is 15 residues long. V was pared by 1 base and J by 1 base, with 12 bases between. Germline assignment: CDR1 SGHRS and CDR2 YFSETQ. The CDR3 nucleotides read TGCGCCAGCAGCTTGATGGCAGGGCCATCCTACGAGCAGTACTTC. Its protein is CASSLMAGPSYEQYF.

Only a few counts were recorded for this clone. The genes are TRBV7-2 and TRBJ2-6; unclear D gene. Deletions cut 1 base from V and 2 bases from J, with 15 bases between. In germline, CDR1 is SGHTA, CDR2 FQGNSA. This CDR3 contains 18 residues. The CDR3 sequence is CASSLVWVGLTGANVLTF. The CDR3 nucleotides read TGTGCCAGCAGCTTAGTATGGGTCGGGTTAACTGGGGCCAACGTCCTGACTTTC.

This clone has a handful of counts. The genes are TRBV27 and TRBJ1-5; D is possibly TRBD1 (6 bases). Germline V gene lookup returns CDR1 MNHEY and CDR2 SMNVEV (reference sequence). This CDR3 contains 15 residues. V was trimmed by 5 bases and J by 2 bases, leaving 13 bases between them. CDR3 coding DNA: TGTGCCAGCAGTCGGGGGGCGGTGGGCAATCAGCCCCAGCATTTT. Translated, it gives CASSRGAVGNQPQHF.

This clone was recorded only once. The V gene is TRBV6-6, the J gene TRBJ2-3, with 9 bases identical to TRBD1. This CDR3 is built from 13 residues. CDR1 MNHNY and CDR2 SVGAGI come from the germline V gene (reference sequence). Trimming removed 4 bases from V and 9 bases from J; junction bases left unmatched: 5. CDR3 in amino acids: CASSLGQGGTQYF. The CDR3 DNA reads as TGTGCCAGCAGTTTGGGACAGGGAGGGACGCAGTATTTT.

In this sample, this clone turned up a few times. This sequence joins TRBV28 and TRBJ2-2; 8 positions match TRBD2. This CDR3 spans 16 amino acids. The junction had 11 bases not matched to a gene; V was cut back by 5 bases and J by 6 bases. Germline V gene lookup returns CDR1 MDHEN and CDR2 SYDVKM. The CDR3 region has the DNA TGTGCCAGCAGTGTACCGGGACTAGGAGTTTCCGGGGAGCTGTTTTTT. It yields the protein CASSVPGLGVSGELFF. Complete variable domain (other parts from reference TRBV28 and TRBJ2-2): DVKVTQSSRYLVKRTGEKVFLECVQDMDHENMFWYRQDPGLGLRLIYFSYDVKMKEKGDIPEGYSVSREKKERFSLILESASTNQTSMYLCASSVPGLGVSGELFFGEGSRLTVL.

The chain joins TRBV5-1 to TRBJ2-4; 10 bases agree with TRBD1. J was trimmed by 1 base and V by 3 bases; bases with no gene match: 4. The CDR3 extends over 16 amino acids. CDR1 is SGHRS, CDR2 YFSETQ, per germline. CDR3 in DNA: TGCGCCAGCAGCTCGGGACAGGGGCTGGCCAAAAACATTCAGTACTTC. Its translation is CASSSGQGLAKNIQYF.

CDR3 nucleotides: TGTGCCAGCAGCCCGGGCCTCGGGGGGGGTACTCGGGATACGCAGTATTTT. It yields the protein CASSPGLGGGTRDTQYF. This chain joins TRBV7-3 and TRBJ2-3, with TRBD2 identical over 8 bases. This CDR3 has 17 amino acids. Germline CDR1 reads SGHTA; CDR2 reads FQGTGA. V gave up 5 bases and J gave up 6 bases; unmatched junction bases: 16.

This clone has just a few counts. The V and J genes are TRBV19 and TRBJ2-3; TRBD1 matches 8 bases. Germline loops: CDR1 LNHDA, CDR2 SQIVND (reference sequence). V lost 7 bases, J lost 2 bases, and 11 bases stayed unmatched. The CDR3 loop spans 16 amino acids. The CDR3 DNA sequence: TGTGCCAGTATGGGGCTAGACAGGGGCAACACAGATACGCAGTATTTT. Protein: CASMGLDRGNTDTQYF.